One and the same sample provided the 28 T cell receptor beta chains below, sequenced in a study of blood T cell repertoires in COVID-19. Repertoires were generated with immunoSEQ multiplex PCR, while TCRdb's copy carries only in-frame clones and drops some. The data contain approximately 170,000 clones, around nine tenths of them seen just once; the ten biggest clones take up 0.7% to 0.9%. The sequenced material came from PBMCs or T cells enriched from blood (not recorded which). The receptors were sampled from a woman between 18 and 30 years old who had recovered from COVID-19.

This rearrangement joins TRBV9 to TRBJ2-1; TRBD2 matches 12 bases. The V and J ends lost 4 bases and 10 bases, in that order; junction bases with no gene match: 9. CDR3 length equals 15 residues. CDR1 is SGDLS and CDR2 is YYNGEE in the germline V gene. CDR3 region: CASSSRLAGEGEQFF. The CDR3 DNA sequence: TGTGCCAGCAGCTCCCGACTAGCGGGAGAGGGAGAGCAGTTCTTC.

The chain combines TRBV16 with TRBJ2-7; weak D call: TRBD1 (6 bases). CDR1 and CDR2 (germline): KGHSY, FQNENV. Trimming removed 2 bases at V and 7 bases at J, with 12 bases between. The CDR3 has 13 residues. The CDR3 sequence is CASSQVRGGEQYF. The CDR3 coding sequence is TGTGCCAGCAGCCAAGTCAGGGGTGGAGAGCAGTACTTC.

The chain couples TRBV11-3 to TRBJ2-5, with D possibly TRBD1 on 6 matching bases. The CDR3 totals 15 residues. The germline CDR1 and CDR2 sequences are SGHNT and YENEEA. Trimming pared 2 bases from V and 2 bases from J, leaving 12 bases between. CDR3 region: CASSLQSGTQETQYF. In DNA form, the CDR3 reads TGTGCCAGCAGCTTACAATCCGGGACACAAGAGACCCAGTACTTC.

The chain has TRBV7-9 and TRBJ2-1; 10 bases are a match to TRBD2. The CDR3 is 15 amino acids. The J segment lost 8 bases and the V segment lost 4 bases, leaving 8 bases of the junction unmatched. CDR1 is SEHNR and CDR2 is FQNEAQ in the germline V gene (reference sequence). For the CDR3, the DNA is TGTGCCAGCAGCTCCGGGACTAGCGCTAGAGATGAGCAGTTCTTC. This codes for CASSSGTSARDEQFF. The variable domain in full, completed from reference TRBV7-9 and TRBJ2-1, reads DTGVSQNPRHKITKRGQNVTFRCDPISEHNRLYWYRQTLGQGPEFLTYFQNEAQLEKSRLLSDRFSAERPKGSFSTLEIQRTEQGDSAMYLCASSSGTSARDEQFFGPGTRLTVL.

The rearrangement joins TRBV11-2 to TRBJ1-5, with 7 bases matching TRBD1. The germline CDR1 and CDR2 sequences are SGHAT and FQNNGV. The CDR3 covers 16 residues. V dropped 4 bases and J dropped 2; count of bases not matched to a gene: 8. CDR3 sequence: CASSSLTGKGNQPQHF. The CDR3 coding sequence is TGTGCCAGCAGCTCATTGACAGGGAAAGGCAATCAGCCCCAGCATTTT.

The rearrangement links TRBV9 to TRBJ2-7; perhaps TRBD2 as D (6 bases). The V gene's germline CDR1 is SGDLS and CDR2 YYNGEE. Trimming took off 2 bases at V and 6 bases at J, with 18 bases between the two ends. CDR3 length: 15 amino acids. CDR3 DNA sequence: TGTGCCAGCAGCGTTACGGGAGCCTCGGTCGGCGAGCAGTACTTC. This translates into CASSVTGASVGEQYF.

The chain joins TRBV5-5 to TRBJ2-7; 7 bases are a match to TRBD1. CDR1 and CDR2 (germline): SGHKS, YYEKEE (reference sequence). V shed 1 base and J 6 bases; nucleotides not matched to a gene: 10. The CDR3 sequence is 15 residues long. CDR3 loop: CASSLKIQGTGEQYF. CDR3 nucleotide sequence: TGTGCCAGCAGCTTGAAAATACAGGGGACGGGCGAGCAGTACTTC.

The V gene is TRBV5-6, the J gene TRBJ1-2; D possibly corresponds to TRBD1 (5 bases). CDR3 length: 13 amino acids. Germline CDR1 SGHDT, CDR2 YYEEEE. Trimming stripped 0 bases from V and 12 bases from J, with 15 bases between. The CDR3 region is CASSLGQRIWDTF. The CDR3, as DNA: TGTGCCAGCAGCTTGGGACAGCGCATCTGGGACACCTTC.

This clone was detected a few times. CDR3 sequence (DNA): TGTGCCAGCAGTTGGACAGACAACACCGGGGAGCTGTTTTTT. Protein sequence: CASSWTDNTGELFF. The V and J genes are TRBV6-2 or TRBV6-3 and TRBJ2-2, with D maybe TRBD1 (6 bases). The CDR3 loop spans 14 amino acids. V gave up 4 bases and J gave up 2 bases, with 8 bases separating them. From germline, CDR1 is MNHEY and CDR2 SVGEGT.

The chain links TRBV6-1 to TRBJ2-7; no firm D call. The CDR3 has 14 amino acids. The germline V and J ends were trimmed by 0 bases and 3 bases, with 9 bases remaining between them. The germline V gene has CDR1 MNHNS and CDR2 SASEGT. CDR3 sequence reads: CASSEALDIYEQYF. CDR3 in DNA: TGTGCCAGCAGTGAAGCCCTCGACATCTACGAGCAGTACTTC.

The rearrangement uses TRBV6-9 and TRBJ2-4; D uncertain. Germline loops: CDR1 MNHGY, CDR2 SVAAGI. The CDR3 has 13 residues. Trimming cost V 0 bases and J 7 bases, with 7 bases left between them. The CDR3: CASSYSARNIQYF. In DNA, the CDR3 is TGTGCCAGCAGTTATTCAGCGAGGAACATTCAGTACTTC.

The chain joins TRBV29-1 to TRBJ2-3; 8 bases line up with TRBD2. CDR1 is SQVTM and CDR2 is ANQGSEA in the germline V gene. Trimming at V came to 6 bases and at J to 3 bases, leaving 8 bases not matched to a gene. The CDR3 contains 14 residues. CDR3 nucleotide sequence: TGCAGCGTGGGACTAGATTCTGTGACAGATACGCAGTATTTT. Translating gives CSVGLDSVTDTQYF.

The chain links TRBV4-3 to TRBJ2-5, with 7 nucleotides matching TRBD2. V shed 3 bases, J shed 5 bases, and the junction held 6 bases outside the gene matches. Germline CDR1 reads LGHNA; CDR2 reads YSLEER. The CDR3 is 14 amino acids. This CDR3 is CASSQEAGLETQYF. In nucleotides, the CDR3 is TGCGCCAGCAGCCAGGAAGCGGGATTGGAGACCCAGTACTTC.

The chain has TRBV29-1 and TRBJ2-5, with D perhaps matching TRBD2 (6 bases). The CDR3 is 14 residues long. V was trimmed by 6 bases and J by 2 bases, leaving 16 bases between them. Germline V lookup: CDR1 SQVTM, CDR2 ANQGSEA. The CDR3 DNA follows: TGCAGCGTGGCGGCTAGCGTTCAACAAGAGACCCAGTACTTC. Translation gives CSVAASVQQETQYF.

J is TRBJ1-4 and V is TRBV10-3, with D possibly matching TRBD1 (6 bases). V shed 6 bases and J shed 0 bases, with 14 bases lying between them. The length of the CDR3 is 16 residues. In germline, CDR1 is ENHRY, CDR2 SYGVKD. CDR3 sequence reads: CAIRGNPGATNEKLFF. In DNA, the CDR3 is TGTGCCATCAGGGGAAACCCAGGGGCAACTAATGAAAAACTGTTTTTT.

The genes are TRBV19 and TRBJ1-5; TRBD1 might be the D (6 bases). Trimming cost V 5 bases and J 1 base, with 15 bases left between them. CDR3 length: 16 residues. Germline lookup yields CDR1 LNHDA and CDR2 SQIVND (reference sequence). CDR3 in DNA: TGTGCCAGTAGTCCCCGACAGGAGCTAAGCAATCAGCCCCAGCATTTT. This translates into CASSPRQELSNQPQHF. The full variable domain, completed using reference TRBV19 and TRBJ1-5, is DGGITQSPKYLFRKEGQNVTLSCEQNLNHDAMYWYRQDPGQGLRLIYYSQIVNDFQKGDIAEGYSVSREKKESFPLTVTSAQKNPTAFYLCASSPRQELSNQPQHFGDGTRLSIL.

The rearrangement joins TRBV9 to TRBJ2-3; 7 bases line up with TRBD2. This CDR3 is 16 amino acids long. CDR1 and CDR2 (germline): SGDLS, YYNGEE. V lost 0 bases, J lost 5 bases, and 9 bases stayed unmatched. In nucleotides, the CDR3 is TGTGCCAGCAGCGTAGGGGCGGGAGTAGCTGGAGATACGCAGTATTTT. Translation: CASSVGAGVAGDTQYF.

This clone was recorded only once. The CDR3 sequence: CASSPVGLSYEQYF. The CDR3 region has the DNA TGTGCCAGCAGCCCGGTGGGGCTTTCCTACGAGCAGTACTTC. The chain employs TRBV5-5 and TRBJ2-7, with a possible D match to TRBD1 (5 bases). Germline V gene data show CDR1 as SGHKS and CDR2 as YYEKEE (reference sequence). Trimming cost V 4 bases and J 1 base, with 12 bases left between them. The CDR3 is made up of 14 amino acids.

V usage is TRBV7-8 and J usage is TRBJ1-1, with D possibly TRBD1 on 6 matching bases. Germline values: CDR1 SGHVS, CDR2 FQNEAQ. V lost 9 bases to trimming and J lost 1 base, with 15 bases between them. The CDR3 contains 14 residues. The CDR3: CASSGAWGNTEAFF. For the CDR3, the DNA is TGTGCCAGTTCAGGGGCGTGGGGGAACACTGAAGCTTTCTTT.

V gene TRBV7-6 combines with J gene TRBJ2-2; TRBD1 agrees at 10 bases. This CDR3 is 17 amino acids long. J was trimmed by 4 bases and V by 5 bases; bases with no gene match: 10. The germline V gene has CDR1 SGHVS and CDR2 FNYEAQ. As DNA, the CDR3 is TGTGCCAGCAGCCCAGGGACAGGGGCGCCTATCACCGGGGAGCTGTTTTTT. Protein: CASSPGTGAPITGELFF.

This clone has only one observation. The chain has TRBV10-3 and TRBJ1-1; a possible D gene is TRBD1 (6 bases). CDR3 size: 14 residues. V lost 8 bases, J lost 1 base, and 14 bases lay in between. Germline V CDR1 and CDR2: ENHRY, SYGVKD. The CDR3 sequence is CAIASGAANTEAFF. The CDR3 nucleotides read TGTGCCATCGCCTCAGGGGCGGCGAACACTGAAGCTTTCTTT.

In nucleotides, the CDR3 is TGCGCCAGCAGCGATGGACTAGCGGGAGGCCCAACCTCCGAGCAGTACTTC. Translated: CASSDGLAGGPTSEQYF. V usage is TRBV10-1 and J usage is TRBJ2-7; 14 bases map to TRBD2. The germline V gene encodes CDR1 WNHNN and CDR2 SYGVQD (reference sequence). The CDR3 consists of 17 residues. V gave up 6 bases and J gave up 6 bases; unmatched junction bases: 13.

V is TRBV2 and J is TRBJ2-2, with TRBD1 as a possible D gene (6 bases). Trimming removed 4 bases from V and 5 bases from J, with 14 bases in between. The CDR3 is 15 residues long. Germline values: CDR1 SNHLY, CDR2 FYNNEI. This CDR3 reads CASSGRTASTGELFF. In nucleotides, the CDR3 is TGTGCCAGCAGTGGGAGGACAGCATCTACCGGGGAGCTGTTTTTT.

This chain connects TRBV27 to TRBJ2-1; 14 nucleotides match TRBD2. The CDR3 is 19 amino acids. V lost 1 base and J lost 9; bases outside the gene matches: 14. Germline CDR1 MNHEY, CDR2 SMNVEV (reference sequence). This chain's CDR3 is CASSLYAWGLAGAAVEQFF. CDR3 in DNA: TGTGCCAGCAGTTTATATGCTTGGGGACTAGCGGGAGCCGCGGTTGAGCAGTTCTTC.

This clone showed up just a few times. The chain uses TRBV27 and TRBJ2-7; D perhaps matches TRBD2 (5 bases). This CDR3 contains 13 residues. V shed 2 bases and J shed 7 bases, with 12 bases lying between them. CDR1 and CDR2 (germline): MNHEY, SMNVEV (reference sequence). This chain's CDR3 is CASSLGGTREQYF. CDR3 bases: TGTGCCAGCAGTTTAGGAGGAACGCGGGAGCAGTACTTC.

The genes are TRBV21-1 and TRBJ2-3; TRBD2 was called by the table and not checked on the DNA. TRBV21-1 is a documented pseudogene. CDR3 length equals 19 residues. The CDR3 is CASSKELVPSGRTTDTQYF. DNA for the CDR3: TGTGCCAGCAGCAAAGAGTTAGTACCTAGCGGGAGGACCACAGATACGCAGTATTTT.

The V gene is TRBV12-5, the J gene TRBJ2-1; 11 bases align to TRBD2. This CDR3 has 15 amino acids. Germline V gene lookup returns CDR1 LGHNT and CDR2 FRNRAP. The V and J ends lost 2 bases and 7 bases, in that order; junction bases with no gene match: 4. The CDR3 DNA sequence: TGTGCTAGTGGTTTGTCGACTAGCGGGACGAATGAGCAGTTCTTC. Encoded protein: CASGLSTSGTNEQFF.

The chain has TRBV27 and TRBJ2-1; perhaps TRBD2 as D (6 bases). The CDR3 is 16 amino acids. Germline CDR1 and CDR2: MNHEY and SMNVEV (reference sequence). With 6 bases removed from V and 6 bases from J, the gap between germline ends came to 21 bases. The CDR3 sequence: CASSSYWRAEGNEQFF. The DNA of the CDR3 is TGTGCCAGCAGCTCATACTGGAGGGCCGAGGGCAATGAGCAGTTCTTC.